The 4 T cell receptor beta chains below were found in one sample sequenced in a study of monozygotic twins with inflammatory bowel disease. TCRdb reprocessed the 5' RACE reads and reports one entry per CDR3 protein, with no DNA. The sample has about 41,000 distinct CDR3 sequences; the top ten hold approximately 5.8%. The sample taken for sequencing was blood. The receptors derive from a human donor with ulcerative colitis or Crohn's disease, or a healthy co-twin of an affected twin (not recorded which).

J is TRBJ1-1 and V is TRBV7-3. CDR3 length: 15 amino acids. Looked up from germline, CDR1 is SGHTA and CDR2 is FQGTGA. CDR3 region: CASSLSFIGNTEAFF.

The V gene is TRBV12-3 or TRBV12-4, the J gene TRBJ1-6; the D call from TCRdb, TRBD1, cannot be confirmed without DNA. CDR3 length: 14 residues. CDR3 loop: CASSLDRVRSPLHF.

This rearrangement joins TRBV5-1 to TRBJ2-7. CDR3 size: 15 residues. Germline-derived CDR1 and CDR2 are SGHRS and YFSETQ. CDR3 region: CASSLERGIPYEQYF.

This chain links TRBV30 with TRBJ2-7. The CDR3 covers 11 residues. Germline-derived CDR1 and CDR2 are GTSNPN and SVGIG (reference sequence). The CDR3 is CAWMGTYEQYF.